The rows below give T cell receptor beta chains drawn from one sample of a study of blood T cell repertoires in COVID-19. This table comes from immunoSEQ multiplex PCR, and its TCRdb copy is limited to in-frame clones, with some not included. This sample carries 150,000 to 200,000 clones, over 75% of them seen once, and the ten largest clones take over 10%. Specimen: peripheral blood. The receptors stem from a man aged 70 or older who had recovered from COVID-19. Both conserved end residues are part of each CDR3. Fields, in order: V gene, clone size, D gene, J gene, CDR3 DNA, CDR3 protein. A D gene is named only where the DNA matches it firmly. Part of the rows lack a size; the others show once, few, many or a class for expanded clones.

TRBV2,-,-,TRBJ2-5,TGTGCCAGCAGACAGGTCGGACAAGAGACCCAGTACTTC,CASRQVGQETQYF
TRBV5-5,-,-,TRBJ1-3,TGTGCCAGCAGCTTCTCCGGGACTCCAGGAAACACCATATATTTT,CASSFSGTPGNTIYF
TRBV7-9,once,-,TRBJ1-1,TGTGCCAGCCAGAGCCAGGTCACTGAAGCTTTCTTT,CASQSQVTEAFF
TRBV10-3,-,-,TRBJ2-7,TGTGCCATCAGTGAGTCGTCAGGGTCTCCTTACGAGCAGTACTTC,CAISESSGSPYEQYF
TRBV27,-,-,TRBJ1-6,TGTGCCAGCAGTTTAGGAATCTGGGGGCCCTCCTATAATTCACCCCTCCACTTT,CASSLGIWGPSYNSPLHF
TRBV6-5,-,TRBD1,TRBJ2-1,TGTGCCAGCAGTTACAGCGGAAAGGGGGCAAATGAGCAGTTCTTC,CASSYSGKGANEQFF
TRBV6-2/TRBV6-3,-,-,TRBJ1-2,TGTGCCAGCAGTTATAGCGCTGAAGCCGGCTACACCTTC,CASSYSAEAGYTF
TRBV7-6,-,TRBD2,TRBJ2-3,TGTGCCAGCAGCTTAACGGGACTAGTCACAGATACGCAGTATTTT,CASSLTGLVTDTQYF
TRBV9,once,TRBD2,TRBJ2-1,TGTGCCAGCAGCGTAGGAGGCGGGAGAATGTCCTACAATGAGCAGTTCTTC,CASSVGGGRMSYNEQFF
TRBV21-1,-,-,TRBJ2-7,TGTGCCCGACAGGGAAAGTACGAGCAGTACTTC,CARQGKYEQYF
TRBV5-1,-,TRBD1,TRBJ2-3,TGCGCCAGCAGCCCGTGGGACAGGGGGGTAGGATTGCAGTATTTT,CASSPWDRGVGLQYF
TRBV5-4,-,TRBD2,TRBJ2-1,TGTGCCAGCAGCCCCCCTAGCGGGAGGGCCTACAATGAGCAGTTCTTC,CASSPPSGRAYNEQFF
TRBV30,-,-,TRBJ2-7,TGTGCCTGGAGTTCGGACAGCTCCTACGAGCAGTACTTC,CAWSSDSSYEQYF
TRBV5-4,-,TRBD2,TRBJ2-1,TGTGCCAGCAGCCCAGGGGGACTAGCGGCCTACAATGAGCAGTTCTTC,CASSPGGLAAYNEQFF
TRBV5-4,-,TRBD2,TRBJ2-2,TGTGCCAGCACCACTCTAGCGGGAGCGCACACCGGGGAGCTGTTTTTT,CASTTLAGAHTGELFF
TRBV7-9,-,TRBD1,TRBJ2-7,TGTGCCAGCAGCTCCAGGGACAGCTCCTACGAGCAGTACTTC,CASSSRDSSYEQYF
TRBV30,once,TRBD1,TRBJ1-2,TGTGCCTGGAGTTGGACAGGGGGCTCCTATGGCTACACCTTC,CAWSWTGGSYGYTF
TRBV2,medium-sized,TRBD2,TRBJ2-7,TGTGCCAGCAGAGAGACTAGCGGGAGAACCTACGAGCAGTACTTC,CASRETSGRTYEQYF
TRBV3-1/TRBV3-2,-,-,TRBJ1-1,TGTGCCAGCAGCCAAGATAGTGGGGGGAGTTGGACTGAAGCTTTCTTT,CASSQDSGGSWTEAFF
TRBV5-1,-,-,TRBJ2-3,TGCGCCAGCAGCTTAATGAGACAGGCAGATACGCAGTATTTT,CASSLMRQADTQYF
TRBV27,-,TRBD1,TRBJ1-6,TGTGCCAGCAGTTGGGACAGGGGTAATTCACCCCTCCACTTT,CASSWDRGNSPLHF
TRBV20-1,-,TRBD2,TRBJ2-1,TGCAGTGCTAGTAGGACTAGCGGGATCAATGAGCAGTTCTTC,CSASRTSGINEQFF
TRBV7-9,-,-,TRBJ1-2,TGTGCCAGCAGCAGCAGCAGGGATACTAACTATGGCTACACCTTC,CASSSSRDTNYGYTF
TRBV6-2/TRBV6-3,-,-,TRBJ1-2,TGTGCCAGCAGTTATCCCGCTACTAACTATGGCTACACCTTC,CASSYPATNYGYTF
TRBV7-6,once,-,TRBJ1-2,TGTGCCAGCAGCTTAGGGACGGAGGTCGGAGCGTATGGCTACACCTTC,CASSLGTEVGAYGYTF
TRBV7-2,-,-,TRBJ2-7,TGTGCCAGCAGCTTAGCGGGCCCTCCCGGCGAGCAGTACTTC,CASSLAGPPGEQYF
TRBV19,-,-,TRBJ1-1,TGTGCCAGTAGGCGCAGGGAGGCGGGACCTGAAGCTTTCTTT,CASRRREAGPEAFF
TRBV6-1,-,-,TRBJ2-5,TGTGCCAGCAGTGAACTTGGGCAGACCCAGTACTTC,CASSELGQTQYF
TRBV7-9,-,-,TRBJ1-1,TGTGCCAGCAGCCGGAGCCGGAACACTGAAGCTTTCTTT,CASSRSRNTEAFF
TRBV4-1,-,-,TRBJ2-1,TGCGCCAGCAGCCAAGTGTCCCGCGGCTATGAGCAGTTCTTC,CASSQVSRGYEQFF
TRBV5-4,-,-,TRBJ1-1,TGTGCCAGCAGCTTGGCCTATAGTTCCGAAGCTTTCTTT,CASSLAYSSEAFF
TRBV28,-,-,TRBJ2-5,TGTGCCAGCAGTTTTACAGGGTCCCAAGAGACCCAGTACTTC,CASSFTGSQETQYF
TRBV6-5,-,-,TRBJ1-1,TGTGCCAGCAGTCATGACAGGCGGACTGAAGCTTTCTTT,CASSHDRRTEAFF
TRBV29-1,once,-,TRBJ1-1,TGCAGCGCTGGGGGCGGGAGCGGGTTGGTCACTGAAGCTTTCTTT,CSAGGGSGLVTEAFF
TRBV28,-,TRBD2,TRBJ2-7,TGTGCCAGCAGTTTCTCTCGGGAGGGCCATCGGTACGAGCAGTACTTC,CASSFSREGHRYEQYF
TRBV11-2,-,TRBD2,TRBJ2-1,TGTGCCAGCAGCTTATATAGCGGGAGATGGGATGAGCAGTTCTTC,CASSLYSGRWDEQFF
TRBV29-1,-,TRBD2,TRBJ2-1,TGCAGCGCCCTGGAGACTAGCGTGTACAATGAGCAGTTCTTC,CSALETSVYNEQFF
TRBV7-6,-,-,TRBJ2-7,TGTGCCAGCAGCTTAGAGTACAACTCCTACGAGCAGTACTTC,CASSLEYNSYEQYF
TRBV27,-,-,TRBJ2-7,TGTGCCAGCAGTTTACGGGCTGGGGCCCCCTACGAGCAGTACTTC,CASSLRAGAPYEQYF
TRBV5-5,-,-,TRBJ1-2,TGTGCCAGCAGCTTGGCTGGGATGGGAGATGGCTACACCTTC,CASSLAGMGDGYTF
TRBV5-4,-,-,TRBJ1-1,TGTGCCAGCAGCAGGGCAGGGCCCAAGAACACTGAAGCTTTCTTT,CASSRAGPKNTEAFF
TRBV5-8,-,TRBD2,TRBJ2-1,TGTGCCAGCAGCTCCCCGGGACTAGCGGGTACAGAGCAGTTCTTC,CASSSPGLAGTEQFF
TRBV10-1,once,TRBD2,TRBJ2-1,TGCGCCAGCAGCCTAGCGGGACGTAATGAGCAGTTCTTC,CASSLAGRNEQFF
TRBV7-8,-,TRBD2,TRBJ2-2,TGTGCCAGCAGCTCGGGACTAGCGGGAGAAGAGCTGTTTTTT,CASSSGLAGEELFF
TRBV5-1,-,-,TRBJ2-1,TGCGCCAGCAGCTTGGGTGCTAGCGTCTACAATGAGCAGTTCTTC,CASSLGASVYNEQFF
TRBV4-2,-,TRBD2,TRBJ2-1,TGTGCCAGCAGCCAAGATCTAGCGGGATCCTACAATGAGCAGTTCTTC,CASSQDLAGSYNEQFF
TRBV5-1,-,TRBD2,TRBJ2-3,TGCGCCAGCAGCTTCGGGACTACCACGGATACGCAGTATTTT,CASSFGTTTDTQYF